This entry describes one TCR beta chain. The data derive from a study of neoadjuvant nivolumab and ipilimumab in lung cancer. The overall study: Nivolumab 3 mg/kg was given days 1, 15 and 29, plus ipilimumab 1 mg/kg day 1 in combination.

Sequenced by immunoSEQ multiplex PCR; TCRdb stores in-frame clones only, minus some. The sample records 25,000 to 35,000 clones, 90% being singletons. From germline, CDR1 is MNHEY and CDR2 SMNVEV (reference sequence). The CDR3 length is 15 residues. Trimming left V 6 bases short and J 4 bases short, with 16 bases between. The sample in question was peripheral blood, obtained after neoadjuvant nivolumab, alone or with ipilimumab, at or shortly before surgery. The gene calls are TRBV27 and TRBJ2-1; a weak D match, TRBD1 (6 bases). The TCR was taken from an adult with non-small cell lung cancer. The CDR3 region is CASSPLGQKYNEQFF. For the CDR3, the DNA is TGTGCCAGCAGCCCCCTTGGACAGAAATACAATGAGCAGTTCTTC.